These 23 T cell receptor beta chains were sequenced from one sample in a study of T cell responses to AZD1222 COVID-19 vaccine. Clones were read by immunoSEQ multiplex PCR, and TCRdb kept only the in-frame ones, dropping some. The repertoire holds under 70,000 clones, under 90% seen once, with 21% in the top ten. This specimen consisted of peripheral blood, obtained on day 0 of AZD1222 vaccination. The receptors stem from an adult in good health.

This chain connects TRBV30 to TRBJ1-2; D is unresolved. CDR3 length: 14 residues. The ends were cut back, 5 bases at V and 0 bases at J, with 13 bases in the middle. The V gene's germline CDR1 is GTSNPN and CDR2 SVGIG (reference sequence). The CDR3 reads CAWAKKRANYGYTF. DNA for the CDR3: TGTGCCTGGGCCAAGAAAAGAGCTAACTATGGCTACACCTTC.

The chain joins TRBV18 to TRBJ1-5; tentative D call: TRBD1 (5 bases). CDR3 size: 15 residues. The V and J ends lost 3 bases and 0 bases respectively, with 9 bases between them. Germline V lookup: CDR1 KGHSH, CDR2 LQKENI. CDR3 sequence reads: CASSPTVNSNQPQHF. Here the CDR3 DNA reads TGTGCCAGCTCACCGACAGTCAATAGCAATCAGCCCCAGCATTTT.

The V call is TRBV27, the J call TRBJ2-7, with D possibly being TRBD1 (5 bases). Trimming removed 6 bases from V and 2 bases from J, with 11 bases in between. CDR1 is MNHEY and CDR2 is SMNVEV in the germline V gene (reference sequence). The CDR3 consists of 13 residues. The CDR3 protein is CASRDTGAYEQYF. CDR3 sequence (DNA): TGTGCCAGCAGGGACACAGGAGCCTACGAGCAGTACTTC.

V gene TRBV7-2 combines with J gene TRBJ1-3, with 9 positions matching TRBD1. Germline assignment: CDR1 SGHTA and CDR2 FQGNSA. The V gene end was trimmed by 5 bases and the J gene end by 7 bases; junction bases not matched to a gene: 6. The CDR3 is 14 residues long. CDR3 nucleotides: TGTGCCAGCAGCCCGACAGGGGGTCGGAACACCATATATTTT. Protein product: CASSPTGGRNTIYF.

This clone has a single count. The rearrangement joins TRBV7-2 to TRBJ2-1; D is possibly TRBD1 (5 bases). The germline gives CDR1 SGHTA, CDR2 FQGNSA. This CDR3 has 14 amino acids. Trimming removed 5 bases from V and 7 bases from J, with 15 bases in between. In DNA, the CDR3 is TGTGCCAGCAGCGCATATTTCAGGGTTAATGAGCAGTTCTTC. Protein: CASSAYFRVNEQFF.

For the CDR3, the DNA is TGTGCCAGCAAAGTTCGGGGGGACGATTTTGAAAAACTGTTTTTT. It specifies CASKVRGDDFEKLFF. The chain carries TRBV6-5 and TRBJ1-4; a possible D gene is TRBD1 (5 bases). The CDR3 has 15 residues. V was shortened by 7 bases and J by 7 bases, with 19 bases between the two germline ends. CDR1 MNHEY and CDR2 SVGAGI come from the germline V gene.

This clone has just one count. The V and J genes are TRBV5-1 and TRBJ2-5, with TRBD2 matching 10 bases. The junction had 4 bases not matched to a gene; V was cut back by 3 bases and J by 5 bases. The CDR3 runs 14 residues. CDR1 and CDR2 from the germline V gene are SGHRS and YFSETQ. The CDR3 reads CASSSSGGVETQYF. In nucleotides, the CDR3 is TGCGCCAGCAGCTCTAGCGGGGGAGTGGAGACCCAGTACTTC.

J is TRBJ1-5 and V is TRBV30; 9 bases line up with TRBD1. The CDR3 contains 15 residues. Germline V gene lookup returns CDR1 GTSNPN and CDR2 SVGIG (reference sequence). Trimming at V came to 3 bases and at J to 1 base, leaving 4 bases not matched to a gene. DNA of the CDR3: TGTGCCTGGAGAGGGGGACAGGGAAGCAATCAGCCCCAGCATTTT. This sequence encodes CAWRGGQGSNQPQHF.

J is TRBJ2-7 and V is TRBV10-3; no clear D. This CDR3 has 14 residues. The V end lost 2 bases, the J end lost 7 bases, and 15 bases lay between the germline ends. The germline gives CDR1 ENHRY, CDR2 SYGVKD. The CDR3 loop reads CAISEGPNMGEQYF. The CDR3 DNA is TGTGCCATCAGTGAGGGACCGAACATGGGGGAGCAGTACTTC.

V and J are TRBV6-5 and TRBJ1-6; no firm D call. The CDR3 contains 15 residues. CDR1 is MNHEY and CDR2 is SVGAGI in the germline V gene. V was shortened by 6 bases and J by 4 bases, with 13 bases between the two germline ends. CDR3 sequence reads: CASRSRAGYNSPLHF. As DNA, the CDR3 is TGTGCCAGCAGATCAAGGGCGGGGTATAATTCACCCCTCCACTTT.

The chain couples TRBV3-1 (or the pseudogene TRBV3-2) to TRBJ1-2, with 7 nucleotides matching TRBD1. CDR1 is LGHDT, CDR2 YNNKEL, per germline (reference sequence). With V trimmed by 3 bases and J by 5 bases, 3 bases remained unmatched. This CDR3 has 13 residues. The CDR3 protein is CASSQDRYYGYTF. CDR3 nucleotide sequence: TGTGCCAGCAGCCAGGACAGGTATTATGGCTACACCTTC.

This clone has only one observation. The rearrangement joins TRBV15 to TRBJ1-1; no reliable D call. CDR3 length equals 14 residues. Trimming shortened V by 8 bases and J by 1 base, and 14 bases separated the two germline ends. In germline, CDR1 is LNHNV, CDR2 YYDKDF (reference sequence). The CDR3 spells CATAALDANTEAFF. CDR3 coding DNA: TGTGCCACCGCGGCGTTGGATGCGAACACTGAAGCTTTCTTT.

The chain uses TRBV3-1 (or the pseudogene TRBV3-2) and TRBJ1-1; D unclear. Germline lookup yields CDR1 LGHDT and CDR2 YNNKEL (reference sequence). The CDR3 consists of 14 residues. V lost 0 bases to trimming and J lost 7 bases, with 12 bases between them. The DNA of the CDR3 is TGTGCCAGCAGCCAAGATCGGGGTATGGGTGAAGCTTTCTTT. It encodes CASSQDRGMGEAFF.

The chain combines TRBV18 with TRBJ1-2; D might be TRBD1 (5 bases). Germline values: CDR1 KGHSH, CDR2 LQKENI. Trimming shortened V by 2 bases and J by 5 bases, and 15 bases separated the two germline ends. The CDR3 has 15 amino acids. The CDR3 nucleotides are TGTGCCAGCTCACCAAATTCCCGAAGACAGTATGGCTACACCTTC. This translates into CASSPNSRRQYGYTF.

The rearrangement joins TRBV19 to TRBJ1-6; TRBD1 agrees at 7 bases. J was trimmed by 10 bases and V by 10 bases; bases with no gene match: 19. Germline V gives CDR1 LNHDA, CDR2 SQIVND (reference sequence). This CDR3 is built from 16 residues. The CDR3 coding sequence is TGTGCCACCAGAAGTTTTGGGACAGAGCCTTGGTCACCCCTCCACTTT. It encodes CATRSFGTEPWSPLHF.

This chain joins TRBV4-2 and TRBJ1-3; a weak D match, TRBD1 (6 bases). V was clipped by 5 bases and J by 4 bases, with 15 bases between them. Germline V CDR1 and CDR2: LGHNA, YNFKEQ. This CDR3 comprises 15 residues. Here the CDR3 DNA reads TGTGCCAGCAGCTCCCGAGGGGGATCGGGAAACACCATATATTTT. Its protein product is CASSSRGGSGNTIYF.

The chain employs TRBV19 and TRBJ1-4; 9 nucleotides match TRBD1. The CDR3 loop spans 16 amino acids. V lost 5 bases and J lost 3; bases outside the gene matches: 7. Germline V gene lookup returns CDR1 LNHDA and CDR2 SQIVND (reference sequence). CDR3 bases: TGTGCCAGTAGTCAAGACAGGGGGAGACCTAATGAAAAACTGTTTTTT. It specifies CASSQDRGRPNEKLFF.

In DNA form, the CDR3 reads TGTGCCAGTACCATTTCTACAGGGGGCTGGAACACTGAAGCTTTCTTT. It codes for CASTISTGGWNTEAFF. The V call is TRBV19, the J call TRBJ1-1; 9 bases align to TRBD1. The CDR3 runs to 16 residues. Trimming at V came to 7 bases and at J to 1 base, leaving 10 bases not matched to a gene. Per germline, CDR1 LNHDA and CDR2 SQIVND (reference sequence).

This clone was observed a single time. The chain links TRBV12-3 or TRBV12-4 to TRBJ1-3; no clear D. This CDR3 spans 12 amino acids. V was shortened by 3 bases and J by 8 bases, with 8 bases between the two germline ends. The CDR3 nucleotides are TGTGCCAGCAGTTTTGAGGGCTACACCATATATTTT. It codes for CASSFEGYTIYF.

This chain links TRBV27 with TRBJ2-3, with D unclear. The CDR3 contains 15 residues. CDR1 is MNHEY, CDR2 SMNVEV, per germline (reference sequence). Between the trimmed V and J ends, which lost 4 bases and 0 bases, there was a span of 11 bases. CDR3 nucleotides: TGTGCCAGCAGTTCCCTGACTCTTAGCACAGATACGCAGTATTTT. This encodes CASSSLTLSTDTQYF.

J is TRBJ1-4 and V is TRBV2; TRBD1 matches 10 bases. Germline loops: CDR1 SNHLY, CDR2 FYNNEI. The CDR3 has 16 residues. Trimming took 3 bases from V and 5 from J; bases not matched to a gene: 6. CDR3 amino acids: CASSDDRGRVNEKLFF. The CDR3 DNA follows: TGTGCCAGCAGTGATGACAGGGGGCGAGTAAATGAAAAACTGTTTTTT.

CDR3 sequence (DNA): TGCGCCAGCAGCGGACGGACAGGGAGCCACACTGAAGCTTTCTTT. Translating it yields CASSGRTGSHTEAFF. The chain has TRBV5-1 and TRBJ1-1; TRBD1 matches 8 bases. Germline V gene lookup returns CDR1 SGHRS and CDR2 YFSETQ. The CDR3 consists of 15 residues. Trimming at V came to 4 bases and at J to 3 bases, leaving 8 bases not matched to a gene.

V usage is TRBV29-1 and J usage is TRBJ1-5, with 9 bases fitting TRBD1. Per the germline V gene, CDR1 is SQVTM and CDR2 is ANQGSEA. This CDR3 region has 14 residues. V shed 5 bases, J shed 0 bases, and the junction held 2 bases outside the gene matches. The CDR3 DNA sequence: TGCAGCGTTAAGGGACAGGGTAGCAATCAGCCCCAGCATTTT. Translated, it gives CSVKGQGSNQPQHF.